This is a list of T cell receptor beta chains from one sample in a study of control samples from healthy donors and cancer patients. The repertoire was sequenced with immunoSEQ multiplex PCR; TCRdb's copy has only in-frame clones and lacks some. The data hold 130,000 or so clones, with more than 75% observed a single time. The sequencing sample was made of blood. Source of these receptors: a man in his thirties or forties in good health. Both conserved end residues are part of each CDR3. The D gene is left open where the match is weak. The size field is filled for only some rows; it gives once, few, many or a size class.

v_gene	d_gene	j_gene	abundance	CDR3nt	CDR3aa
TRBV5-1	.	TRBJ1-1	.	TGCGCCAGCAGCTCGCCGGGCATCATGAACACTGAAGCTTTCTTT	CASSSPGIMNTEAFF
TRBV12-3/TRBV12-4	.	TRBJ2-2	.	TGTGCCAGCAGTCGTGCCTCCACCGGGGAGCTGTTTTTT	CASSRASTGELFF
TRBV4-1	.	TRBJ1-6	.	TGCGCCAGCAGCCAAATATTCGACGGGAAGAATTCACCCCTCCACTTT	CASSQIFDGKNSPLHF
TRBV10-3	TRBD1	TRBJ1-5	once	TGTGCCACCCAGGACAGGGTGGAAGGCCAGCCCCAGCATTTT	CATQDRVEGQPQHF
TRBV23-1	.	TRBJ1-5	.	TGCGCCAGCAGTCAATGTTTGGCTAGGGGGGGGTATCAGCCCCAGCATTTT	CASSQCLARGGYQPQHF
TRBV23-1	.	TRBJ1-1	.	TGCGCCAGCAGTCAAACGATGACGGGACCCACTGAAGCTTTCTTT	CASSQTMTGPTEAFF
TRBV12-5	TRBD1	TRBJ1-1	.	TGTGCTAGTGGTTTGAGGACAGGGGGGGACACTGAAGCTTTCTTT	CASGLRTGGDTEAFF
TRBV11-2	.	TRBJ2-2	.	TGTGCCAGCAGCTTGGACAGAAACACCGGGGAGCTGTTTTTT	CASSLDRNTGELFF
TRBV4-1	.	TRBJ1-2	.	TGCGCCAGCAGCCAAGGGATGGGGGCGGACTATGGCTACACCTTC	CASSQGMGADYGYTF
TRBV3-1/TRBV3-2	TRBD1	TRBJ2-3	few	TGTGCCAGCAGCTCGCGCACAGGGGCTGTAGCCGATACGCAGTATTTT	CASSSRTGAVADTQYF
TRBV18	.	TRBJ2-1	.	TGTGCCAGCTCCCACGGGAATGAGCAGTTCTTC	CASSHGNEQFF
TRBV7-9	.	TRBJ1-1	few	TGTGCCAGCAGCTTCCGTAGGGGCGGGGATGAAGCTTTCTTT	CASSFRRGGDEAFF
TRBV19	TRBD2	TRBJ2-1	.	TGTGCCAGTCGTAAAGAGGGAGGGATAAATGAGCAGTTCTTC	CASRKEGGINEQFF
TRBV25-1	.	TRBJ1-4	.	TGTGCCAGCAAGGGGCCCCTCGGGAATGAAAAACTGTTTTTT	CASKGPLGNEKLFF
TRBV10-3	.	TRBJ1-3	.	TGTGCCATCACCTCTGGAAACACCATATATTTT	CAITSGNTIYF
TRBV10-3	TRBD1	TRBJ1-2	.	TGTGCCATCAGCAGTGCGGGACAGGGGAACTATGGCTACACCTTC	CAISSAGQGNYGYTF